The clone carrying this T cell receptor (beta chain) was detected many times. Trimming shortened V by 6 bases and J by 0 bases, and 14 bases separated the two germline ends. The CDR3 has 15 residues. Germline V gene sequence: CDR1 KGHSH, CDR2 LQKENI. The data derive from a study of Graves' ophthalmopathy and Graves' hyperthyroidism. RNA transcripts were the template, and TCR beta CDR3 regions were amplified from them. First-round RT-PCR used HTBI primers; second-round multiplex PCR followed. Via MiXCR, TCRdb re-called the multiplex PCR reads, giving one row per CDR3 protein. The sample contains about 210,000 distinct CDR3 sequences, over 25% of which appear only once.

The rearrangement joins TRBV18 to TRBJ1-1, with no clear D. The clonotype was recovered from a man aged 50-59 years with Graves' ophthalmopathy. The specimen was peripheral blood. The DNA of the CDR3 is TGTGCCAGCTCTCGGTGGGGAGGATTGAACACTGAAGCTTTCTTT. Translated: CASSRWGGLNTEAFF.